The clone carrying this T cell receptor beta chain was seen many times. The target antigen is unknown. Amplification yielded TCR beta CDR3 regions, with RNA transcripts as the source. First-round RT-PCR targeting the TCR CDR3 was performed with the HTBI primer set. TCRdb passed the multiplex PCR reads through MiXCR, listing each CDR3 protein once. Here the sample spans more than 300,000 distinct CDR3 sequences, 15% to 20% being singletons. This entry comes from a study of T cells in Graves' hyperthyroidism and ophthalmopathy. Study-level findings and limits: Ophthalmopathy and stable hyperthyroidism were told apart by a 13 V-J model.

V lost 3 bases to trimming and J lost 10 bases, with 13 bases between them. CDR1 and CDR2 from the germline V gene are MDHEN and SYDVKM. The CDR3 is 13 residues long. Patients were excluded because of uncontrolled infection, other autoimmune disease, pregnancy or lactation. Orbital computed tomography and thyroid ultrasound, together with serum TRAb and thyroxine and clinical symptoms, were used for diagnoses. Sequencing input: blood. This receptor was taken from a woman aged 25 to 45 with Graves' hyperthyroidism that later progressed to Graves' ophthalmopathy. J is TRBJ2-1 and V is TRBV28; D ambiguous. CDR3 sequence reads: CASSLIRPGEQFF. The CDR3 bases are TGTGCCAGCAGTTTGATTCGCCCCGGGGAGCAGTTCTTC.